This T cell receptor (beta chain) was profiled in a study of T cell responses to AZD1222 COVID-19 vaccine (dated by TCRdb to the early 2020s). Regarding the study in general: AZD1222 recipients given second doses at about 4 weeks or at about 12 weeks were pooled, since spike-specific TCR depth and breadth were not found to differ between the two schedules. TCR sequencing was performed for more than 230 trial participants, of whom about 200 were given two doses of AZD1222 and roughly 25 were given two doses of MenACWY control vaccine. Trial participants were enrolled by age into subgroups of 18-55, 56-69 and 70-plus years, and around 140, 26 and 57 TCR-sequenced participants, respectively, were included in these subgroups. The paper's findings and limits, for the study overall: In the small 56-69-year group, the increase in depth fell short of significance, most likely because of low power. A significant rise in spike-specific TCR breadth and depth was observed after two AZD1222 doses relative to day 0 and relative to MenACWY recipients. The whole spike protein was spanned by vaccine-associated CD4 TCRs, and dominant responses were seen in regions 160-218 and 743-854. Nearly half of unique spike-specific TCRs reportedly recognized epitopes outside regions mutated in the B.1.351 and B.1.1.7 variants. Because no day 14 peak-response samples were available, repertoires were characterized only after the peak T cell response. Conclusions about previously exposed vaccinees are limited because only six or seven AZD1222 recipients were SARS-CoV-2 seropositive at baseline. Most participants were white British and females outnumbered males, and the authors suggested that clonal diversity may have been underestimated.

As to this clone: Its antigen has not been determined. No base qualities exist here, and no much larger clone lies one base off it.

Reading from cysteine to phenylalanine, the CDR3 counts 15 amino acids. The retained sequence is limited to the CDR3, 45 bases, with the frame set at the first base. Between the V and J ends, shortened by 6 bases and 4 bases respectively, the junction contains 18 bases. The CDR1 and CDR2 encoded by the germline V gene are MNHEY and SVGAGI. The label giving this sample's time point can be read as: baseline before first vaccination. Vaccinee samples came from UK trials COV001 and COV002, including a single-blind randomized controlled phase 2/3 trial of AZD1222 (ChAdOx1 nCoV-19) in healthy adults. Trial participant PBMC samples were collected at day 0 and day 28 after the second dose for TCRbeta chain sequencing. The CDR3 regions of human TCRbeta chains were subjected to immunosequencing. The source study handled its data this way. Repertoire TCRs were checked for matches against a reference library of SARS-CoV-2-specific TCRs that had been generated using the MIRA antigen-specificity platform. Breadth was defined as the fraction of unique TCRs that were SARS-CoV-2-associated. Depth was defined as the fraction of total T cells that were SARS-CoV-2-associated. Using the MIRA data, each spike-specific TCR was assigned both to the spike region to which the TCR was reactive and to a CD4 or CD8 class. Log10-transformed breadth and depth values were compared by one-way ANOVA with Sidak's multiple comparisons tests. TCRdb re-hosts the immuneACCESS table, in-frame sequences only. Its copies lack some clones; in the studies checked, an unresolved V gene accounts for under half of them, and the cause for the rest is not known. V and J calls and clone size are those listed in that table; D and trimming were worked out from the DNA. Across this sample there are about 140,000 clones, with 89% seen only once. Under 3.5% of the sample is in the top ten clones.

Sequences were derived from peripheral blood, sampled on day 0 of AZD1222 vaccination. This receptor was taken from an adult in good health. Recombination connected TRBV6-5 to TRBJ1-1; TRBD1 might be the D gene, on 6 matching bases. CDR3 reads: CASSVMGGGSTEAFF. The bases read TGTGCCAGCAGCGTAATGGGGGGCGGGAGCACTGAAGCTTTCTTT.